The clone carrying this T cell receptor (beta chain) has only a few counts. This record comes from a study of shared clonotypes between healthy human individuals. Deep was the level at which the assay was run. TCRdb's table, derived via immunoSEQ multiplex PCR, lists solely in-frame clones and lacks some. Of 520,000 or so clones listed, 75% to 85% were seen once; the top ten hold roughly 13%. V shed 5 bases and J shed 3 bases, with 25 bases lying between them. Germline V gene data show CDR1 as MNHEY and CDR2 as SMNVEV (reference sequence). The CDR3 consists of 18 residues. The TCR sequence derives from a woman in her thirties or forties in good health. Some clones in this sample may be carry-over from other donors' samples. The V gene is TRBV27, the J gene TRBJ1-2, with a possible D match to TRBD1 (5 bases). The sequenced sample was PBMCs. The CDR3 DNA reads as TGTGCCAGCAGTAGATTAACCCCGAAGGGCAGGGAGGACTATGGCTACACCTTC. Protein product: CASSRLTPKGREDYGYTF.